The source of this T cell receptor beta chain is a study of cytomegalovirus exposure and HLA in healthy donors. Study-wide background: It was reported in a later analysis that the approximately 110 validation repertoires used the same platform as the approximately 650 first-cohort repertoires. Broader study findings: TCR beta chains numbering some 160 were designated cytomegalovirus-associated.

This CDR3 spans 12 amino acids. Germline CDR1 SGHKS, CDR2 YYEKEE (reference sequence). The V end lost 4 bases, the J end lost 6 bases, and 11 bases lay between the germline ends. Remarks on this clone: Its antigen is as yet unknown.

Generated by immunoSEQ multiplex PCR, the TCRdb table keeps only in-frame clones and is missing some. The sample yields around 190,000 clones, 85% seen once. The chain couples TRBV5-5 to TRBJ2-7; weak D call: TRBD1 (6 bases). The receptor was isolated from a man younger than 30 in good health and CMV-seropositive. Material: PBMCs. The CDR3 coding sequence is TGTGCCAGCAGCCCCACAGGGTCCGAGCAGTACTTC. Amino acid sequence: CASSPTGSEQYF.